The clone carrying this TCR beta chain is a singleton in its sample. Antigen: not known. The PCR was carried out with 60 Vbeta primers and 13 Jbeta primers. Clones were read by immunoSEQ multiplex PCR, and TCRdb kept only the in-frame ones, dropping some. Counted here are 130,000 to 150,000 clones, about 79% occurring once; the ten biggest clones make up approximately 0.66%. V lost 0 bases and J lost 6, with 9 bases in between. This CDR3 contains 14 residues. Germline V CDR1 and CDR2: SGHRS, YFSETQ. Each donor was healthy, and each was a bone marrow donor. The record originates from a study of cytomegalovirus exposure and HLA in healthy donors. Study-level findings and limits: A later analysis linked some 18,000 TCR beta sequences to HLA alleles at 0.05 false discovery rate. In an earlier analysis, in 587 donors, most V segments appeared productive either ~90% or ~30% of the time.

The sequenced material came from PBMCs. The chain has TRBV5-1 and TRBJ2-2; D gene uncertain. The receptor comes from a male donor in good health and CMV-seronegative. The CDR3 is CASSLEGGAGELFF. CDR3 DNA sequence: TGCGCCAGCAGCTTGGAAGGCGGCGCCGGGGAGCTGTTTTTT.